A selection of T cell receptor beta chains follows, all from one sample in a study of cytomegalovirus exposure and HLA in healthy donors. Sequencing used immunoSEQ multiplex PCR; TCRdb keeps in-frame clones, though not all of them. The data show 35,000 to 45,000 clones, roughly half seen once. The sample comprised PBMCs. The source is a human donor in good health. Both conserved end residues are part of each CDR3. A D gene is named only where the DNA matches it firmly. A clone size is listed for some rows: how often the clone was seen (once, few, many), or a class if it is expanded.

clone size	D gene	J gene	V gene	CDR3 DNA	CDR3 protein
NA	NA	TRBJ1-1	TRBV7-9	TGTGCCAGCAGCTTCGAGGTTTACGACGCTTTCTTT	CASSFEVYDAFF
NA	TRBD2	TRBJ2-5	TRBV29-1	TGCGCAAAGAGCGGGGGGTACCAAGAGACCCAGTACTTC	CAKSGGYQETQYF
NA	NA	TRBJ1-3	TRBV2	TGTGCCAGCAGTGAGATACAGGCCCCTGGAAACACCATATATTTT	CASSEIQAPGNTIYF
NA	NA	TRBJ2-3	TRBV9	TGTGCCAGCAGCGCATGGGGATCCCCTTGGGCGGGGACTCAAACAGATACGCAGTATTTT	CASSAWGSPWAGTQTDTQYF
NA	NA	TRBJ2-7	TRBV30	TGTGCCTGGAGTGTACCCGGGGGGCGATGGGAGCAGTACTTC	CAWSVPGGRWEQYF
few	NA	TRBJ1-5	TRBV7-2	TGTGCCAGCAGCACACAGATCAATCAGCCCCAGCATTTT	CASSTQINQPQHF
NA	NA	TRBJ1-4	TRBV7-8	TGTGCCAGCAGCCCTCGTCTCCAGGGCGGGAGTGAAAAACTGTTTTTT	CASSPRLQGGSEKLFF
NA	NA	TRBJ1-3	TRBV14	TGTGCCAGCAGGCGCGACACCGCCTCTGGAAACACCATATATTTT	CASRRDTASGNTIYF
NA	NA	TRBJ2-7	TRBV18	TGTGCCAGCTCACCTTTTAAGATCGCGGGGAACGAGCAGTACTTC	CASSPFKIAGNEQYF
few	NA	TRBJ1-2	TRBV29-1	NA	CSVAPGTGPLF
NA	TRBD1	TRBJ1-2	TRBV5-4	TGTGCCAGCAGCTTCGACAGGGCCCCTAACTATGGCTACACCTTC	CASSFDRAPNYGYTF
few	TRBD1	TRBJ2-7	TRBV6-5	TGTGCCACCGCTCTCCTCGGGACAGGGCTCTACGAGCAGTACTTC	CATALLGTGLYEQYF